Detailed here is one T cell receptor beta chain. The antigen is unknown. The data originate from a study of shared clonotypes between healthy human individuals. Study-wide findings and caveats: Estimated richness was generally greater in naive than memory subsets. Among non-shared clonotypes, generation probabilities were lower than among those shared by all four donors. It was observed that roughly 4.8% of naive CD4 clonotypes were shared across several donors.

Sequencing was performed with immunoSEQ multiplex PCR; in TCRdb, only in-frame clones are kept and a portion is missing. The sample holds about 1.5 million clones, roughly 98% seen once. V was clipped by 2 bases and J by 8 bases, with 15 bases between them. CDR1 and CDR2 (germline): KGHSH, LQKENI. The CDR3 has 14 amino acids. The clonotype originates from a young man in good health. The chain is built from TRBV18 and TRBJ1-2, with TRBD1 as a possible D gene (5 bases). Material: naive CD4+ T cells sorted from blood. Subset indicated: CD45RA+ positively selected. This CDR3 is CASSPRDPNQGYTF. Here the CDR3 DNA reads TGTGCCAGCTCACCAAGGGACCCCAACCAGGGCTACACCTTC.